The clone carrying this TCR beta chain was observed many times. Its antigen is as yet unknown. The CDR3 regions of TCR beta were amplified from RNA transcripts. First-round RT-PCR of the TCR CDR3 relied on the HTBI primer set. TCRdb redid the calling of the multiplex PCR reads with MiXCR, one entry per CDR3 protein. This table has approximately 560,000 distinct CDR3 sequences, 15% to 18% appearing once. Germline V gene sequence: CDR1 MNHEY, CDR2 SMNVEV (reference sequence). This CDR3 region has 14 residues. V lost 5 bases and J 4 bases, leaving 14 bases between the germline ends. Hyperthyroidism was newly diagnosed in patients aged 18 to 65 (duration under 2 months). PBMCs were obtained from approximately 10 ml fresh peripheral blood. This entry comes from a study of T cells in Graves' hyperthyroidism and ophthalmopathy. Study-level points and caveats: From stable hyperthyroidism, ophthalmopathy was set apart by a 13 V-J model.

The receptor's source is a woman aged 30 to 39 with Graves' hyperthyroidism. Input material: blood. The V gene is TRBV27, the J gene TRBJ1-2; D might be TRBD1 (5 bases). DNA for the CDR3: TGTGCCAGCAGTCCCCTAGGGGTGGGCTATGGCTACACCTTC. Its translation: CASSPLGVGYGYTF.